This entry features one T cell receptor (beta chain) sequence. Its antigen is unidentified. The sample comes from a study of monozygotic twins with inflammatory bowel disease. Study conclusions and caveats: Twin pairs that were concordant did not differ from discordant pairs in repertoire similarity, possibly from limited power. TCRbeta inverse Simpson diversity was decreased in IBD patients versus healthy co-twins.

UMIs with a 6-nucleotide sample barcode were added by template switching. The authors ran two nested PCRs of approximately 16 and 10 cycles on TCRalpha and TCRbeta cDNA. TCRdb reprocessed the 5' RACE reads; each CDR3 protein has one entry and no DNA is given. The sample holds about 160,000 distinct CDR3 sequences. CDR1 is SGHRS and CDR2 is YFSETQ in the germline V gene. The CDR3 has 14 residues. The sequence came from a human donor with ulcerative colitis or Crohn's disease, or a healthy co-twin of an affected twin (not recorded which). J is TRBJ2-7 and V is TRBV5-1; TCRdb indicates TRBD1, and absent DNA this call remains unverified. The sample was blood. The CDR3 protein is CASSPGDRIYEQYF.